What follows are 5 T cell receptor beta chains derived from one specimen sequenced in a study of T cell responses to AZD1222 COVID-19 vaccine. The repertoire was sequenced with immunoSEQ multiplex PCR; TCRdb's copy has only in-frame clones and lacks some. The sample has over 100,000 clones, roughly 84% seen once; the top ten hold roughly 9.9%. Sequenced here: peripheral blood, sampled on day 0 of AZD1222 vaccination. These receptors were obtained from an adult in good health.

The chain combines TRBV27 with TRBJ2-7; unclear D gene. Trimming shortened V by 4 bases and J by 1 base, and 11 bases separated the two germline ends. Germline V gene data show CDR1 as MNHEY and CDR2 as SMNVEV (reference sequence). The CDR3 has 14 residues. In DNA form, the CDR3 reads TGTGCCAGCAGTTATCGACCCTTTTCCTACGAGCAGTACTTC. Amino acid sequence: CASSYRPFSYEQYF.

The rearrangement links TRBV7-2 to TRBJ1-2; D possibly corresponds to TRBD1 (6 bases). The CDR3 contains 16 residues. V was shortened by 2 bases and J by 6 bases, with 19 bases between the two germline ends. Germline-derived CDR1 and CDR2 are SGHTA and FQGNSA. As DNA, the CDR3 is TGTGCCAGCAGCTTACAGGCAGGGGATTCTGGGAATGGCTACACCTTC. Translating it yields CASSLQAGDSGNGYTF.

The CDR3 spells CASSASIGNQPQHF. The CDR3 bases are TGCGCCAGCAGCGCAAGCATAGGCAATCAGCCCCAGCATTTT. V and J are TRBV4-1 and TRBJ1-5, with D uncertain. Trimming pared 5 bases from V and 2 bases from J, leaving 10 bases between. The germline CDR1 and CDR2 sequences are MGHRA and YSYEKL. CDR3 size: 14 residues.

The chain links TRBV5-1 to TRBJ2-3; weak D call: TRBD1 (6 bases). The CDR3 consists of 15 residues. Trimming shortened V by 0 bases and J by 4 bases, and 12 bases separated the two germline ends. Germline assignment: CDR1 SGHRS and CDR2 YFSETQ. CDR3 protein: CASSLEGQLSDTQYF. CDR3 nucleotides: TGCGCCAGCAGCTTGGAAGGACAGCTTTCAGATACGCAGTATTTT.

Here the CDR3 DNA reads TGTGCCAGCAGCCTGACGCCCGGGGCGGAGGGGGGAGATACGCAGTATTTT. Amino acid sequence: CASSLTPGAEGGDTQYF. The rearrangement joins TRBV4-2 to TRBJ2-3, with D perhaps TRBD1 or TRBD2 (6 bases each). From germline, CDR1 is LGHNA and CDR2 YNFKEQ. This CDR3 spans 17 amino acids. V was shortened by 4 bases and J by 5 bases, with 22 bases between the two germline ends.